Listed here is a single TCR beta chain. Its antigen is undetermined. Donors had nominal health at sampling but likely had unrecorded immune exposures. It was with 60 Vbeta and 13 Jbeta primers that the PCR ran. Original data processing: About 11 million of the about 80 million unique TCR beta chains counted in a later analysis were shared. This table comes from immunoSEQ multiplex PCR, and its TCRdb copy is limited to in-frame clones, with some not included. The V and J calls and clone size come from that table; D and trimming were worked out from the DNA. Here the sample spans roughly 160,000 clones, roughly 80% being singletons. This record belongs to a study of cytomegalovirus exposure and HLA in healthy donors. Study-level findings and limits: Accurate predictions that matched the HLA-A and HLA-B alleles of most subjects were reportedly made from TCR beta sequences.

The TCR was taken from a man aged 25-40 years in good health and CMV-seropositive. The sequenced material came from PBMCs.

The CDR3 DNA follows: TGCGCCAGCAGCTTGACTAGCGGACAAAATGAGGTGACCCAGTACTTC. This codes for CASSLTSGQNEVTQYF. The rearrangement uses TRBV5-1 and TRBJ2-5; TRBD2 matches at 8 bases. Germline values: CDR1 SGHRS, CDR2 YFSETQ. After removal of 1 base from V and 7 bases from J, the junction contained 12 bases not matched to a gene. The CDR3 is 16 amino acids.